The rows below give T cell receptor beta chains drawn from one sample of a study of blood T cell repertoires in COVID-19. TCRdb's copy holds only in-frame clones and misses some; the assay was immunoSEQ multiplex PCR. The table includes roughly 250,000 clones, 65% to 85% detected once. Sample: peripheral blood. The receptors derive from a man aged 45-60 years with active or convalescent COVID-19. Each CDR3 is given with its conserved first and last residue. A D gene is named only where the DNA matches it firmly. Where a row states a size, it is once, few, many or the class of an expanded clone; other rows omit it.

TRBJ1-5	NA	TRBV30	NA	CAWSVMGSQPQHF	TGTGCCTGGAGTGTGATGGGGAGTCAGCCCCAGCATTTT
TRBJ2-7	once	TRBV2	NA	CASRGGSRQYF	TGTGCCAGCAGGGGGGGTAGTCGGCAGTACTTC
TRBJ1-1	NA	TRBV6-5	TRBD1	CASSRTGLNTEAFF	TGTGCCAGCAGCCGGACAGGGCTGAACACTGAAGCTTTCTTT
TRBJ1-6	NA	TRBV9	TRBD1	CASSVGPFDRVIPPLHF	TGTGCCAGCAGCGTAGGCCCCTTCGACAGGGTGATCCCACCCCTCCACTTT
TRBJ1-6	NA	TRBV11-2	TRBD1	CASSLIPSIGQGNSPLHF	TGTGCCAGCAGCTTAATCCCCAGCATCGGACAGGGGAATTCACCCCTCCACTTT
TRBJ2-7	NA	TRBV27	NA	CASSPDPGYEQYF	TGTGCCAGCAGTCCTGACCCCGGGTACGAGCAGTACTTC
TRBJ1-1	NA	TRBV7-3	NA	CASSPRPGHVSTEAFF	TGTGCCAGCAGCCCAAGACCGGGACATGTAAGCACTGAAGCTTTCTTT
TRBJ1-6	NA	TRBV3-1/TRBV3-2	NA	CASSQGRSNSPLHF	TGTGCCAGCAGCCAAGGTCGCAGTAATTCACCCCTCCACTTT
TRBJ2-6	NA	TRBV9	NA	CASSLQGFGANVLTF	TGTGCCAGCAGCTTACAGGGTTTTGGGGCCAACGTCCTGACTTTC
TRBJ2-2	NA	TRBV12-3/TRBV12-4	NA	CASARARGGELFF	TGTGCCAGCGCAAGGGCCCGGGGCGGGGAGCTGTTTTTT
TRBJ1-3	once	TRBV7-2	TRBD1	CASSTNAGQGRNTIYF	TGTGCCAGCAGCACAAATGCGGGACAGGGACGAAACACCATATATTTT
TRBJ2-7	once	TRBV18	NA	CASSLDRSRGYEQYF	TGTGCCAGCTCACTGGACAGATCTAGGGGCTACGAGCAGTACTTC
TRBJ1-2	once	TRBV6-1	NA	CASSGGGQSFYGYTF	TGTGCCAGCAGTGGCGGGGGACAATCATTTTATGGCTACACCTTC
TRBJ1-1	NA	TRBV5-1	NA	CASSLQGLATEAFF	TGCGCCAGCAGCTTGCAGGGACTGGCCACTGAAGCTTTCTTT
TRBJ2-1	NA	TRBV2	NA	CASRDYNNEQFF	TGTGCCAGCAGGGACTATAACAATGAGCAGTTCTTC
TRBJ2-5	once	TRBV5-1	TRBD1	CASSLALRDRGLETQYF	TGCGCCAGCAGCTTGGCGCTCCGGGACAGGGGTTTAGAGACCCAGTACTTC
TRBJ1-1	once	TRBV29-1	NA	CSVGNTEAFF	TGCAGCGTCGGGAACACTGAAGCTTTCTTT
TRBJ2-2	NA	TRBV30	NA	CARWGDTGELFF	TGTGCCCGGTGGGGGGACACCGGGGAGCTGTTTTTT
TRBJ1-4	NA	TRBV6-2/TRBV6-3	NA	CASSYSLPGMFEKLFF	TGTGCCAGCAGTTACTCGTTGCCAGGGATGTTTGAAAAACTGTTTTTT
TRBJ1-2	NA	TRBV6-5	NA	CASSPGVRGYGYTF	TGTGCCAGCAGCCCAGGGGTTAGGGGCTATGGCTACACCTTC
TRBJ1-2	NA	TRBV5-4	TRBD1	CASSNPGAGGAFGGYTF	TGTGCCAGCAGCAATCCGGGAGCAGGGGGCGCATTTGGTGGCTACACCTTC